The T cell receptor (beta chain) under discussion was sequenced for a study of blood T cell repertoires in COVID-19. Study-wide context: Specimens from acute and convalescent COVID-19 originated in the United States, Italy and Spain.

Original processing methods: Cell counts per sample came from amplifying reference gene primers. Profiling relied on immunoSEQ multiplex PCR, and the TCRdb table lists in-frame clones only, not all of them. V and J calls and clone size are those listed in that table; D and trimming were worked out from the DNA. The sample yields roughly 100,000 clones, around 86% seen once. In germline, CDR1 is SGHTA, CDR2 FQGNSA. The V end was cut by 10 bases, the J end by 4 bases, with 13 bases between. The CDR3 is 13 residues long. The sequenced material came from peripheral blood. The receptor was derived from a middle-aged man with active or convalescent COVID-19. The chain is built from TRBV7-2 and TRBJ2-2; D might be TRBD2 (5 bases). The chain's CDR3 is CAIDYLGTGELFF. Written as DNA, the CDR3 is TGTGCCATAGACTATTTGGGCACCGGGGAGCTGTTTTTT. The full variable domain, in which reference TRBV7-2 and TRBJ2-2 provide the parts outside the CDR3, is GAGVSQSPSNKVTEKGKDVELRCDPISGHTALYWYRQSLGQGLEFLIYFQGNSAPDKSGLPSDRFSAERTGGSVSTLTIQRTQQEDSAVYLCAIDYLGTGELFFGEGSRLTVL.